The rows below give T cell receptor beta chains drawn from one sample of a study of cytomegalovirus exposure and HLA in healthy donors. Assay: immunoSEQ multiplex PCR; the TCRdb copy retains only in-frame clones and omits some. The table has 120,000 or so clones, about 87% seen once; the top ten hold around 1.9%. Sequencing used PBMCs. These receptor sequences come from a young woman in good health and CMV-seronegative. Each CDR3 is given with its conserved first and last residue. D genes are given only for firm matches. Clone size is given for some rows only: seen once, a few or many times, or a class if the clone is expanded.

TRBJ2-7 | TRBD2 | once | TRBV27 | CASSRLAGGLSYEQYF | TGTGCCAGCAGTCGACTAGCGGGAGGTTTGAGCTACGAGCAGTACTTC
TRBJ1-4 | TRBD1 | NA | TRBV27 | CASSFRSGGSGEKLFF | TGTGCCAGCAGCTTCCGATCAGGGGGCAGTGGTGAAAAACTGTTTTTT
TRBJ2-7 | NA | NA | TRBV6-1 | CASSEAGATKYF | TGTGCCAGCAGTGAAGCTGGGGCAACCAAGTACTTC
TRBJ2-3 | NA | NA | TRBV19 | CASRSPRTDTQYF | TGTGCCAGTAGGTCTCCCCGCACAGATACGCAGTATTTT
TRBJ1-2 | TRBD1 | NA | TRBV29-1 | CSVEERTGQVGYTF | TGCAGCGTCGAAGAGAGGACAGGTCAAGTTGGCTACACCTTC
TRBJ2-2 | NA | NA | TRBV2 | CASRAAHRGPGGELFF | TGTGCCAGCAGAGCGGCCCACAGAGGTCCGGGGGGGGAGCTGTTTTTT
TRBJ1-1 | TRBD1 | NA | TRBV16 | CASSQGQGFLAFF | TGTGCCAGCAGCCAGGGACAGGGGTTTTTAGCTTTCTTT
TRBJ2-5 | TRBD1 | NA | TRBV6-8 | CASSYLSGTGEKETQYF | TGTGCCAGCAGTTACCTATCAGGGACAGGGGAAAAAGAGACCCAGTACTTC
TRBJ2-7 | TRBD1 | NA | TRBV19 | CASSSRDRDYEQYF | TGTGCCAGTAGTAGCCGGGACAGGGACTACGAGCAGTACTTC
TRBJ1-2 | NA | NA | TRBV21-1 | CASSKVEVVFTNYGYTF | TGTGCCAGCAGCAAAGTTGAGGTAGTTTTTACTAACTATGGCTACACCTTC